What follows are 5 T cell receptor beta chains derived from one specimen sequenced in a study of T cells in Graves' hyperthyroidism and ophthalmopathy. Template material for amplifying TCR beta CDR3 regions consisted of RNA transcripts. HTBI primers were employed in a first-round RT-PCR of the TCR CDR3. TCRdb re-called the multiplex PCR reads with MiXCR, one entry per CDR3 protein. The sample yields 550,000 to 700,000 distinct CDR3 sequences, around 45% seen once. Sequencing was done on a sample of peripheral blood or thyroid tissue (not recorded which). The receptors were sampled from an adult woman with Graves' disease, either hyperthyroidism or ophthalmopathy (not recorded which).

A remark on this clonotype: Compared with germline, one end of the junction differs, possibly owing to a read error. This chain links TRBV6-5 with TRBJ2-6; no definite D call. The CDR3 covers 14 residues. Germline CDR1 MNHEY, CDR2 SVGAGI. CDR3 in amino acids: CASSYGLQTNTEAF. In DNA form, the CDR3 reads TGTGCCAGCAGTTACGGGTTACAGACCAACACTGAAGCTTTC.

The V gene is TRBV20-1, the J gene TRBJ2-2; D is undetermined. Germline V gene lookup returns CDR1 DFQATT and CDR2 SNEGSKA (reference sequence). V lost 4 bases and J lost 1, with 10 bases in between. This CDR3 is built from 14 residues. The CDR3 is CSANERGNTGELFF. CDR3 sequence (DNA): TGCAGTGCTAATGAACGCGGGAACACCGGGGAGCTGTTTTTT.

This clonotype came up many times. The genes are TRBV4-1 and TRBJ2-5, with D perhaps matching TRBD2 (6 bases). Germline loops: CDR1 MGHRA, CDR2 YSYEKL. The CDR3 has 16 amino acids. Trimming shortened V by 4 bases and J by 3 bases, and 18 bases separated the two germline ends. This CDR3 is CASSLLTTPGEETQYF. The DNA for the CDR3 is TGCGCCAGCAGCCTCCTGACAACCCCGGGAGAAGAGACCCAGTACTTC.

J is TRBJ2-6 and V is TRBV19; TRBD1 matches at 7 bases. CDR1 is LNHDA and CDR2 is SQIVND in the germline V gene (reference sequence). The CDR3 consists of 16 residues. Unmatched junction bases numbered 6, after V lost 7 bases and J lost 0 bases. The CDR3 is CASIKQGYSGANVLTF. The CDR3, as DNA: TGTGCCAGTATCAAACAGGGGTACTCTGGGGCCAACGTCCTGACTTTC. Complete variable domain (other parts from reference TRBV19 and TRBJ2-6): DGGITQSPKYLFRKEGQNVTLSCEQNLNHDAMYWYRQDPGQGLRLIYYSQIVNDFQKGDIAEGYSVSREKKESFPLTVTSAQKNPTAFYLCASIKQGYSGANVLTFGAGSRLTVL.

V is TRBV11-2 and J is TRBJ2-7, with a weak D call TRBD1 (5 bases). The CDR3 is made up of 13 amino acids. The V gene's germline CDR1 is SGHAT and CDR2 FQNNGV. V was clipped by 5 bases and J by 1 base, with 9 bases between them. The CDR3 protein is CASSRTPSYEQYF. The CDR3 coding sequence is TGTGCCAGCAGCCGGACACCTTCCTACGAGCAGTACTTC.